These 26 T cell receptor beta chains were sequenced from one sample in a study of T cell repertoires in cytomegalovirus infection. TCRdb independently ran MiXCR on the reads; one entry per CDR3 protein. The sample contains approximately 250,000 distinct CDR3 sequences, 9% to 15% of which appear only once. Sequencing was carried out using PBMCs. The receptors come from a human donor in good health (CMV status not recorded). Some clones in this sample may be carry-over from other donors' samples.

At least ten counts were recorded for this clonotype. The chain joins TRBV28 to TRBJ2-1; TRBD2 agrees at 11 bases. The V and J ends lost 5 bases and 8 bases, in that order; junction bases with no gene match: 8. Germline-derived CDR1 and CDR2 are MDHEN and SYDVKM. CDR3 length: 15 amino acids. For the CDR3, the DNA is TGTGCCAGCAGTCCCAGACTAGCGGGAAGGGATGAGCAGTTCTTC. Translating gives CASSPRLAGRDEQFF.

Many counts were recorded for this clonotype. This sequence joins TRBV7-2 and TRBJ2-6, with 7 bases fitting TRBD2. This CDR3 contains 15 residues. V gave up 8 bases and J gave up 3 bases; unmatched junction bases: 7. Germline V gives CDR1 SGHTA, CDR2 FQGNSA. CDR3 in DNA: TGTGCCAGCCGACGGGGGGTTTATGGGGCCAACGTCCTGACTTTC. Translating gives CASRRGVYGANVLTF.

The chain employs TRBV24-1 and TRBJ2-3; TRBD2 agrees at 13 bases. This CDR3 has 17 residues. V lost 4 bases, J lost 14 bases, and 17 bases stayed unmatched. Germline assignment: CDR1 KGHDR and CDR2 SFDVKD. The CDR3 protein is CATSDPLRGTSGTRWYF. CDR3 nucleotide sequence: TGTGCCACCAGTGACCCCCTCCGAGGGACTAGCGGGACCAGATGGTATTTT.

This clonotype was counted only a few times. V gene TRBV29-1 combines with J gene TRBJ1-1; D remains unclear. Trimming pared 4 bases from V and 5 bases from J, leaving 17 bases between. There are 14 residues in the CDR3. Looked up from germline, CDR1 is SQVTM and CDR2 is ANQGSEA. The CDR3, as DNA: TGCAGCGTTGCAGGCATCCTAAGAGGGACTGAAGCTTTCTTT. Its translation: CSVAGILRGTEAFF.

This clonotype has a handful of counts. This chain's CDR3 is CASSPPGQDEKLFF. The CDR3 region has the DNA TGTGCCAGCAGCCCTCCGGGACAAGATGAAAAACTGTTTTTT. This chain joins TRBV3-1 and TRBJ1-4; weak D call: TRBD1 (6 bases). Trimming left V 4 bases short and J 6 bases short, with 12 bases between. Germline assignment: CDR1 LGHDT and CDR2 YNNKEL (reference sequence). The CDR3 sequence is 14 residues long.

This clonotype appeared many times. This chain joins TRBV19 and TRBJ1-1, with D uncertain. Germline values: CDR1 LNHDA, CDR2 SQIVND (reference sequence). Trimming cost V 7 bases and J 1 base, with 4 bases left between them. The CDR3 spans 11 residues. In nucleotides, the CDR3 is TGTGCCAGTAAGGGGAACACTGAAGCTTTCTTT. It encodes CASKGNTEAFF.

This clonotype has a count of ten or more. CDR3 protein: CASSRDPAGYGYTF. The CDR3 DNA is TGTGCCAGCAGTCGGGACCCCGCTGGATATGGCTACACCTTC. V and J are TRBV28 and TRBJ1-2; possibly TRBD1 for D (5 bases). V lost 5 bases, J lost 5 bases, and 15 bases lay in between. This CDR3 comprises 14 residues. The germline V gene has CDR1 MDHEN and CDR2 SYDVKM.

Only a few counts were recorded for this clonotype. V and J are TRBV6-2 or TRBV6-3 and TRBJ1-2, with 7 nucleotides matching TRBD1. Germline CDR1 MNHEY, CDR2 SVGEGT. The CDR3 runs 14 residues. V shed 5 bases and J 2 bases; nucleotides not matched to a gene: 5. The CDR3 sequence is CASSTRDSNYGYTF. The CDR3 bases are TGTGCCAGCAGTACCCGGGACAGCAACTATGGCTACACCTTC.

The chain joins TRBV5-1 to TRBJ1-4, with D uncertain. The germline CDR1 and CDR2 sequences are SGHRS and YFSETQ. The CDR3 length is 14 residues. The V end was cut by 6 bases, the J end by 6 bases, with 15 bases between. CDR3 nucleotide sequence: TGCGCCAGCAAGGTAGAGTCCGCCCATGAAAAACTGTTTTTT. Encoded protein: CASKVESAHEKLFF.

Ten or more counts support this clonotype. The CDR3 loop reads CASSESPAGEQYF. CDR3 DNA sequence: TGTGCCAGCAGCGAAAGTCCCGCGGGCGAGCAGTACTTC. This chain connects TRBV11-3 to TRBJ2-7; weak D call: TRBD2 (5 bases). CDR1 is SGHNT, CDR2 YENEEA, per germline. The CDR3 consists of 13 residues. Trimming shortened V by 5 bases and J by 6 bases, and 14 bases separated the two germline ends.

This chain uses TRBV29-1 with TRBJ2-4, with a weak D call TRBD2 (5 bases). V dropped 1 base and J dropped 8 bases, with 12 bases sitting between them. Looked up from germline, CDR1 is SQVTM and CDR2 is ANQGSEA. The CDR3 covers 13 residues. CDR3 amino acids: CSVEASPGDIQYF. The DNA for the CDR3 is TGCAGCGTTGAAGCCTCTCCCGGGGACATTCAGTACTTC. The full variable domain, in which reference TRBV29-1 and TRBJ2-4 provide the parts outside the CDR3, is SAVISQKPSRDICQRGTSLTIQCQVDSQVTMMFWYRQQPGQSLTLIATANQGSEATYESGFVIDKFPISRPNLTFSTLTVSNMSPEDSSIYLCSVEASPGDIQYFGAGTRLSVL.

Comment on this clonotype: This may be a read error, as it is one base from a much larger clone. This rearrangement joins TRBV7-2 to TRBJ2-7; tentatively, D is TRBD1 (6 bases). The CDR3 length is 14 residues. With 5 bases removed from V and 6 bases from J, the gap between germline ends came to 17 bases. CDR1 SGHTA and CDR2 FQGNSA come from the germline V gene. CDR3 sequence reads: CASSPQQGPGEQYF. DNA of the CDR3: TGTGCCAGCAGCCCCCAACAGGGTCCGGGCGAGCAGTACTTC.

This clonotype was detected many times. V is TRBV7-2 and J is TRBJ2-6; D is undetermined. Germline V gives CDR1 SGHTA, CDR2 FQGNSA. The CDR3 runs 16 residues. The V and J ends lost 1 base and 2 bases respectively, with 9 bases between them. CDR3 bases: TGTGCCAGCAGCTTAGAGAATAGGGCTGGGGCCAACGTCCTGACTTTC. It encodes CASSLENRAGANVLTF.

Only a few counts were recorded for this clonotype. This chain joins TRBV19 and TRBJ1-5; a possible D gene is TRBD1 (6 bases). This CDR3 is 17 amino acids long. Trimming shortened V by 1 base and J by 0 bases, and 13 bases separated the two germline ends. Germline loops: CDR1 LNHDA, CDR2 SQIVND (reference sequence). The CDR3 bases are TGTGCCAGTAGTATAGGGGGGCAAAGCGGTAGCAATCAGCCCCAGCATTTT. The encoded protein is CASSIGGQSGSNQPQHF.

The genes are TRBV20-1 and TRBJ1-4; D not certain. V lost 5 bases and J lost 4, with 5 bases in between. The CDR3 is 11 residues long. The germline V gene encodes CDR1 DFQATT and CDR2 SNEGSKA (reference sequence). CDR3 sequence reads: CSAPNNEKLFF. In DNA form, the CDR3 reads TGCAGTGCTCCCAATAATGAAAAACTGTTTTTT.

The table lists this clonotype with many counts. This sequence joins TRBV7-2 and TRBJ2-5; 9 positions match TRBD1. The trim removed 4 bases at V and 4 bases at J, leaving 7 bases unmatched. The CDR3 is made up of 15 amino acids. CDR1 and CDR2 (germline): SGHTA, FQGNSA. The CDR3 region has the DNA TGTGCCAGCAGCTCGGACAGGGGATTGGGAGAGACCCAGTACTTC. Protein product: CASSSDRGLGETQYF. Together with reference TRBV7-2 and TRBJ2-5, the CDR3 gives the full variable domain: GAGVSQSPSNKVTEKGKDVELRCDPISGHTALYWYRQSLGQGLEFLIYFQGNSAPDKSGLPSDRFSAERTGGSVSTLTIQRTQQEDSAVYLCASSSDRGLGETQYFGPGTRLLVL.

Many counts were recorded for this clonotype. J is TRBJ1-1 and V is TRBV7-2; 8 nucleotides align to TRBD1. Per germline, CDR1 SGHTA and CDR2 FQGNSA. The CDR3 consists of 14 residues. Trimming removed 5 bases from V and 6 bases from J; junction bases left unmatched: 8. The CDR3 here is CASSPIGQGAEAFF. The CDR3 coding sequence is TGTGCCAGCAGCCCCATTGGACAGGGAGCTGAAGCTTTCTTT.

This clonotype appeared many times. The chain links TRBV7-7 to TRBJ2-1, with D uncertain. V gave up 5 bases and J gave up 6 bases, with 14 bases separating them. The CDR3 is made up of 14 amino acids. The germline V gene encodes CDR1 SSHAT and CDR2 FNYEAQ (reference sequence). CDR3: CASSPHRSFNEQFF. The CDR3 bases are TGTGCCAGCAGCCCTCACCGGAGTTTCAATGAGCAGTTCTTC.

This clonotype appeared many times. The V call is TRBV28, the J call TRBJ2-7, with 14 bases fitting TRBD2. There are 14 residues in the CDR3. Germline loops: CDR1 MDHEN, CDR2 SYDVKM. J gave up 6 bases and V 7 bases, and 5 bases lay outside the gene matches. The CDR3 spells CASKGTSGSGEQYF. CDR3 nucleotides: TGTGCCAGCAAAGGGACTAGCGGGAGCGGCGAGCAGTACTTC.

This clonotype came up a few times. The J gene is TRBJ2-7, the V gene TRBV7-9, with D unresolved. Germline CDR1 is SEHNR and CDR2 is FQNEAQ (reference sequence). This CDR3 comprises 14 residues. V lost 0 bases and J 5 bases, leaving 11 bases between the germline ends. This chain's CDR3 is CASSLALLSHEQYF. CDR3 sequence (DNA): TGTGCCAGCAGCTTAGCCCTCTTATCCCACGAGCAGTACTTC.

This clonotype was recorded a few times. The V and J genes are TRBV4-3 and TRBJ2-3, with 9 bases fitting TRBD2. From germline, CDR1 is LGHNA and CDR2 YSLEER. The CDR3 contains 17 residues. The V gene end was trimmed by 1 base and the J gene end by 0 bases; junction bases not matched to a gene: 5. The CDR3: CASSQGGGGGSTDTQYF. CDR3 DNA sequence: TGCGCCAGCAGCCAAGGGGGCGGGGGGGGCAGCACAGATACGCAGTATTTT.

This clonotype was recorded many times. This rearrangement joins TRBV29-1 to TRBJ2-7, with TRBD2 matching over 14 bases. CDR1 and CDR2 (germline): SQVTM, ANQGSEA. This CDR3 is 14 amino acids long. With 6 bases clipped from V and 2 bases from J, the junction kept 3 bases outside the gene matches. CDR3 sequence (DNA): TGCAGCGTGGGACTAGCGGGAGAGACCTACGAGCAGTACTTC. This gives the protein CSVGLAGETYEQYF.

This chain uses TRBV28 with TRBJ1-1; unclear D gene. From germline, CDR1 is MDHEN and CDR2 SYDVKM. With 4 bases removed from V and 5 bases from J, the gap between germline ends came to 14 bases. The CDR3 sequence is 14 residues long. The DNA of the CDR3 is TGTGCCAGCAGTTGGGAAAGGGTGGGAACTGAAGCTTTCTTT. Translating gives CASSWERVGTEAFF.

This clonotype was recorded a few times. The chain has TRBV25-1 and TRBJ2-4, with D possibly matching TRBD2 (5 bases). This CDR3 is built from 14 residues. CDR1 is MGHDK and CDR2 is SYGVNS in the germline V gene. The V end lost 2 bases, the J end lost 11 bases, and 16 bases lay between the germline ends. The CDR3 reads CASSETPPGYLQYF. CDR3 bases: TGTGCCAGCAGTGAAACCCCCCCGGGATACCTTCAGTACTTC.

This chain connects TRBV29-1 to TRBJ2-3; weak D call: TRBD2 (7 bases). The CDR3 covers 12 residues. Germline lookup yields CDR1 SQVTM and CDR2 ANQGSEA. The CDR3, as DNA: TGCATCTTTGGGGGGGCCACAGATACGCAGTATTTT. Protein: CIFGGATDTQYF.

V usage is TRBV5-1 and J usage is TRBJ2-4; D is unclear. V lost 0 bases, J lost 6 bases, and 19 bases lay in between. The germline V gene has CDR1 SGHRS and CDR2 YFSETQ. The CDR3 totals 17 residues. CDR3 bases: TGCGCCAGCAGCTTGGAGAGCAGAGCAACCCTAGGAAACATTCAGTACTTC. Encoded protein: CASSLESRATLGNIQYF.